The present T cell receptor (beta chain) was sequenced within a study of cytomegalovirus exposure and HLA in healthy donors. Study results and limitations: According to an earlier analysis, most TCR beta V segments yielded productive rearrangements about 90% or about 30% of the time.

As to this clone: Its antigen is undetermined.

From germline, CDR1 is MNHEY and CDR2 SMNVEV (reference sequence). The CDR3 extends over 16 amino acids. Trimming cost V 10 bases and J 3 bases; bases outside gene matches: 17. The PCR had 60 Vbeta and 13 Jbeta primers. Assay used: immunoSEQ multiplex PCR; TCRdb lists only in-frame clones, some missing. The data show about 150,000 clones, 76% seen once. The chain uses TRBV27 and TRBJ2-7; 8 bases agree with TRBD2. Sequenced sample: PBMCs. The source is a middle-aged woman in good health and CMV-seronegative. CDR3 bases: TGTGCCACCAAAAGGGGACACGTCGCGGGAGGCTACGAGCAGTACTTC. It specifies CATKRGHVAGGYEQYF.